A single sample is the source of the 4 T cell receptor beta chains below, sequenced in a study of Tregs in tolerant kidney transplant recipients. These receptors' antigens are unknown. Produced via immunoSEQ multiplex PCR; TCRdb's table is partial and in-frame only. The sample gives 35,000 to 50,000 clones, about 95% of which show up once; around 0.38% is in the top ten. Sequencing was done on a sample of Tregs from blood cultured with allogeneic cells. These receptors all come from a human donor in good health.

The V and J genes are TRBV10-3 and TRBJ1-2; possible D gene TRBD1, 5 bases. Trimming left V 0 bases short and J 4 bases short, with 9 bases between. CDR1 and CDR2 (germline): ENHRY, SYGVKD. This CDR3 contains 14 residues. The CDR3 protein is CAISESPGSYGYTF. CDR3 DNA: TGTGCCATCAGTGAGTCGCCAGGGAGCTATGGCTACACCTTC.

DNA for the CDR3: TGTGCCAGTAGTATAACCGGAGGGGGAGGTAAAAAACTGTTTTTT. This encodes CASSITGGGGKKLFF. The V and J genes are TRBV19 and TRBJ1-4, with D possibly TRBD1 on 6 matching bases. This CDR3 is built from 15 residues. Deletions cut 2 bases from V and 9 bases from J, with 16 bases between. From germline, CDR1 is LNHDA and CDR2 SQIVND (reference sequence).

This chain's CDR3 is CASSPVGPNTEAFF. CDR3 bases: TGCGCCAGCAGCCCCGTAGGGCCCAACACTGAAGCTTTCTTT. This chain uses TRBV10-2 with TRBJ1-1; D gene ambiguous. Trimming took 6 bases from V and 2 from J, leaving 13 bases between them. Germline V gene sequence: CDR1 WSHSY, CDR2 SAAADI. The CDR3 contains 14 residues.

The chain recombines TRBV6-1 with TRBJ1-5; tentative D call: TRBD1 (5 bases). This CDR3 comprises 14 residues. Germline lookup yields CDR1 MNHNS and CDR2 SASEGT. Trimming shortened V by 4 bases and J by 4 bases, and 11 bases separated the two germline ends. The CDR3 region is CASSGLGGNQPQHF. The CDR3 DNA reads as TGTGCCAGCAGTGGTCTGGGGGGAAATCAGCCCCAGCATTTT.